This is a list of T cell receptor beta chains from one sample in a study of response to subunit inactivated influenza vaccine. TCRdb fed the RT-PCR reads into MiXCR, producing one record per CDR3 protein. The table lists just under 550,000 distinct CDR3 sequences, roughly 23% of them singletons, with 2.5% to 3.5% in the top ten. These data are also associated with another study on T cells expressing NK-cell markers.

Sample: CD4+ T cells sorted from PBMCs, taken about 13 days after vaccination. These TCRs come from a man aged 45 to 65 who received an inactivated influenza vaccine. Both conserved end residues are part of each CDR3. A D gene is named only where the DNA matches it firmly. Rows give clone size only sometimes, using once, few, many, or a class for an expanded clone.

12	NA	NA	TRBV28	TRBJ1-1	TGTGCCAGCAGTCCAAGGGCTGGGGAAGCTTTCTTT	CASSPRAGEAFF
15	NA	NA	TRBV15	TRBJ1-2	TGTGCCACCAGCAGAGACGGTAACTTGAACTATGGCTACACCTTC	CATSRDGNLNYGYTF
14	few	NA	TRBV29-1	TRBJ2-3	TGCAGCGTTGAAGAGAGTGGGGTCGGGGATACGCAGTATTTT	CSVEESGVGDTQYF
14	few	TRBD1	TRBV20-1	TRBJ1-2	TGCAGTGCTAAGGGACAGGGGTGGTTCGGTGGCTACACCTTC	CSAKGQGWFGGYTF
14	few	NA	TRBV3-1	TRBJ2-7	TGTGCCAGCAGCCGTGGACAGGGAGGGGGCGAGCAGTACTTC	CASSRGQGGGEQYF
15	few	TRBD1	TRBV7-2	TRBJ2-7	TGTGCCAGCAGACTCGGACAGGGGAGGTCCTACGAGCAGTACTTC	CASRLGQGRSYEQYF
16	NA	NA	TRBV4-1	TRBJ1-3	TGCGCCAGCAGCCAACCCGGACGGACCTCTGGAAACACCATATATTTT	CASSQPGRTSGNTIYF
15	once	NA	TRBV19	TRBJ1-2	TGTGCCAGTACCACGCATCGGGGAATCAACTATGGCTACACCTTC	CASTTHRGINYGYTF
10	few	TRBD2	TRBV20-1	TRBJ2-1	TGCAGTGCTAGGGAGGCTAGCGGGAGATTC	CSAREASGRF
14	NA	NA	TRBV20-1	TRBJ2-2	TGCAGTGCTAGCGGGGGCGCGAACACCGGGGAGCTGTTTTTT	CSASGGANTGELFF
13	NA	NA	TRBV20-1	TRBJ1-6	TGCAGTGTTTCTGCGTCTGGGGATTCACCCCTCTACTTT	CSVSASGDSPLYF
12	NA	NA	TRBV30	TRBJ2-7	TGTGCCTGGACCTCAACAGGTTACGAGCAGTACTTC	CAWTSTGYEQYF
12	many	NA	TRBV28	TRBJ2-1	TGTGCCAGCAGTTTCCTTGAAACCGGCCATTTCTTC	CASSFLETGHFF
17	NA	TRBD1	TRBV10-3	TRBJ2-2	TGTGCCATCAGTGGCGGGACAGGGGGCTATAACACCGGGGAGCTGTTTTTT	CAISGGTGGYNTGELFF
17	few	NA	TRBV7-2	TRBJ2-1	TGTGCCAGCAGCAATAAACATGGAGGTATTTCCTACAATGAGCAGTTCTTC	CASSNKHGGISYNEQFF
16	NA	TRBD2	TRBV4-1	TRBJ2-3	TGCGCCAGCAGCCAAAGCTCAGCGGGGGAGACAGATACGCAGTATTTT	CASSQSSAGETDTQYF
15	few	NA	TRBV4-3	TRBJ1-4	TGCGCCAGCAGCCAAGATCTTGCAACTAATGAAAAACTGTTTTTT	CASSQDLATNEKLFF
14	many	TRBD1	TRBV15	TRBJ2-7	TGTGCCACCAGCACGGACAGGGAGCCTTACGAGCAGTACTTC	CATSTDREPYEQYF
18	NA	NA	TRBV29-1	TRBJ2-1	TGCAGCGTGGGCGGCCCTACGGGAGCCACAAGGACCTACAATGAGCAGTTCTTC	CSVGGPTGATRTYNEQFF
14	NA	TRBD1	TRBV2	TRBJ2-1	TGTGCCAGCAGTGAGAGGGACAGGGAAAATGAGCAGTTCTTC	CASSERDRENEQFF
16	few	NA	TRBV5-1	TRBJ2-7	TGCGCCAGCAGCTTGATTTCGCCCCTGTATGCCTACGAGCAGTACTTC	CASSLISPLYAYEQYF
14	few	TRBD2	TRBV20-1	TRBJ2-1	TGCAGTGCTAGAGTGCGGGAGCATTTCAATGAGCAGTTCTTC	CSARVREHFNEQFF
15	NA	NA	TRBV20-1	TRBJ2-5	TGCAGTGCTAGAGATGTGGGGGGCCGAGGGGAGACCCAGTACTTC	CSARDVGGRGETQYF
13	NA	TRBD1	TRBV2	TRBJ2-1	TGTGGGACTAGACAGGGGGAATACAATGAGCAGTTCTTC	CGTRQGEYNEQFF
15	many	TRBD1	TRBV24-1	TRBJ2-3	TGTGCCACCAGTGACCCTACAAACAGGGGCGATACGCAGTATTTT	CATSDPTNRGDTQYF
14	NA	NA	TRBV10-2	TRBJ2-7	TGCGCCAGCAGTTCCGGTCCTCTTTCCTACGAGCAGTACTTC	CASSSGPLSYEQYF
14	NA	TRBD1	TRBV3-1	TRBJ1-1	TGTGCCAGCAGTGGCTTACAGGGGGCTACGGAAGCTTTCTTT	CASSGLQGATEAFF
16	NA	NA	TRBV6-1	TRBJ1-5	TGTGCCAGCAGTGATAACCGGGACTATAGCAATCAGCCCCAGCATTTT	CASSDNRDYSNQPQHF
11	NA	NA	TRBV28	TRBJ2-4	TGTGCCAGCAGTAATGGGGGGACTCAGTACTTC	CASSNGGTQYF
14	few	NA	TRBV7-9	TRBJ2-5	TGTGCCAGCAGCTTATCCGTCGCCAGGGAGACCCAGTACTTC	CASSLSVARETQYF
16	NA	NA	TRBV20-1	TRBJ1-5	TGCAGTGCTAGAGTACCTAAAGGGCATAGCAATCAGCCCCAGCATTTT	CSARVPKGHSNQPQHF
15	many	NA	TRBV18	TRBJ2-3	TGTGCCAGCGCCGGGGACGGAACTAGCACAGATACGCAGTATTTT	CASAGDGTSTDTQYF
14	NA	NA	TRBV29-1	TRBJ2-7	TGCAGCGTTGGGGTTTGGGGGAACCCCTACGAGCAGTACTTC	CSVGVWGNPYEQYF
14	NA	NA	TRBV12-3/TRBV12-4	TRBJ2-5	TGTGCCAGCAGAACCGGACAGCTCCAAGAGACCCAGTACTTC	CASRTGQLQETQYF
16	NA	NA	TRBV20-1	TRBJ2-5	TGCAGTCCCAACACTTCGTGGGGAGGATGCTGTGAGACCCAGTACTTC	CSPNTSWGGCCETQYF
15	NA	TRBD2	TRBV20-1	TRBJ2-1	TGCAGTGCTAGCCGGGCGGGAGTCCTGGCCAATGAGCAGTTCTTC	CSASRAGVLANEQFF
13	few	NA	TRBV7-9	TRBJ2-7	TGTGCCAGCACTCTCGGCGGCTCCTACGAGCAGTACTTC	CASTLGGSYEQYF
17	NA	NA	TRBV5-6	TRBJ1-5	TGTGCCAGCAGCTTGTGGAAGGAGAGGGTTGTGAATCAGCCCCAGCATTTT	CASSLWKERVVNQPQHF
16	few	TRBD2	TRBV11-1	TRBJ2-1	TGTGCCAGCAGCTTAGCTGGTAGCGGGACTTACAATGAGCAGTTCTTC	CASSLAGSGTYNEQFF
15	many	TRBD1	TRBV6-5	TRBJ1-2	TGTGCCAGCAGTTACTCGAGGGGGCCCCTCAATGGCTACACCTTC	CASSYSRGPLNGYTF
15	few	NA	TRBV7-2	TRBJ2-6	TGTGCCAGCAGCTCAGGGGCCTCTGGGGCCAACGTCCTGACTTTC	CASSSGASGANVLTF
16	few	TRBD1	TRBV10-3	TRBJ1-6	TGTGCCATCAGTAAAACAGGGGAAGGAGGAAATTCACCCCTCCACTTT	CAISKTGEGGNSPLHF
15	NA	NA	TRBV2	TRBJ2-2	TGTGCCAGCAGTGAACAGGGACACATCACCGGGGAGCTGTTTTTT	CASSEQGHITGELFF
14	NA	NA	TRBV29-1	TRBJ2-6	TGCAGCGTTGAATCACATTCTGGGGCCAACGTCCTGACTTTC	CSVESHSGANVLTF
15	few	NA	TRBV6-5	TRBJ1-2	TGTGCCAGCAGTTACTCGATAGACACGGGGTCCGGCTACACCTTC	CASSYSIDTGSGYTF
13	NA	NA	TRBV5-1	TRBJ2-5	TGCGCCAGCAGCCCCGGCTCCGGGGAGACCCAGTACTTC	CASSPGSGETQYF
14	NA	NA	TRBV7-9	TRBJ2-5	TGTGCCAGCAGCTTAGAGCTAATTGGGGAGACCCAGTACTTC	CASSLELIGETQYF
15	NA	NA	TRBV11-2	TRBJ2-3	TGTGCCAGCAGCTTGGGTCGGGACAGCACAGATACGCAGTATTTT	CASSLGRDSTDTQYF
18	NA	TRBD2	TRBV5-1	TRBJ2-1	TGCGCCAGCAGCTTGGAAGCTAGCGGGAGTATCTCCTACAATGAGCAGTTCTTC	CASSLEASGSISYNEQFF
13	NA	NA	TRBV2	TRBJ2-5	TGTGCCGCTCGGGGGAATATAGTTGAGACCCAGTACTTC	CAARGNIVETQYF
14	few	TRBD1	TRBV6-2/TRBV6-3	TRBJ1-1	TGTGCCAGCAGAAAACCGGGACAGGGTGCCGAAGCTTTCTTT	CASRKPGQGAEAFF
13	NA	NA	TRBV7-3	TRBJ2-3	TGTGCCAGCAGCAACAAGTTTTCAGATACGCAGTATTTT	CASSNKFSDTQYF